Presented here are 22 T cell receptor beta chains from one specimen sequenced in a study of T and B cells in COVID-19 patients. From blood, about 250-500 ng of genomic DNA served as TRB template. BIOMED2 TRB-A/B primer pools were used in multiplex TRB PCR. From the multiplex PCR reads, TCRdb called clonotypes with MiXCR, one entry per CDR3 protein. The sample has 20,000 to 25,000 distinct CDR3 sequences, approximately 29% seen once. The sequenced material came from blood. Source of these receptors: a human donor who had recovered from COVID-19.

This clonotype was seen at least ten times. CDR3 nucleotides: TGTGCCAGTAGTATGGGGGGGGGATCTGTAGCGGAGACCCAGTACTTC. This codes for CASSMGGGSVAETQYF. The chain recombines TRBV19 with TRBJ2-5; TRBD2 aligns across 7 bases. There are 16 residues in the CDR3. Germline CDR1 reads LNHDA; CDR2 reads SQIVND (reference sequence). With 3 bases clipped from V and 5 bases from J, the junction kept 12 bases outside the gene matches.

In this sample, this clonotype turned up many times. V usage is TRBV5-1 and J usage is TRBJ2-5; D is unresolved. The CDR3 runs to 11 residues. Trimming left V 2 bases short and J 2 bases short, with 1 base between. The V gene's germline CDR1 is SGHRS and CDR2 YFSETQ. The CDR3 region is CASSFQETQYF. CDR3 in DNA: TGCGCCAGCAGCTTTCAAGAGACCCAGTACTTC. Based on the CDR3 plus reference TRBV5-1 and TRBJ2-5, the full variable domain is KAGVTQTPRYLIKTRGQQVTLSCSPISGHRSVSWYQQTPGQGLQFLFEYFSETQRNKGNFPGRFSGRQFSNSRSEMNVSTLELGDSALYLCASSFQETQYFGPGTRLLVL.

This chain connects TRBV29-1 to TRBJ2-1; 16 nucleotides agree with TRBD2. The CDR3 totals 12 residues. V shed 6 bases and J 10 bases; nucleotides not matched to a gene: 0. The germline V gene has CDR1 SQVTM and CDR2 ANQGSEA. CDR3 protein: CSVGLAGGEQFF. The CDR3 coding sequence is TGCAGCGTGGGACTAGCGGGGGGGGAGCAGTTCTTC.

The chain joins TRBV29-1 to TRBJ2-3; 10 nucleotides align to TRBD2. This CDR3 contains 16 residues. Germline lookup yields CDR1 SQVTM and CDR2 ANQGSEA. V lost 4 bases and J lost 0; bases outside the gene matches: 7. The CDR3 loop reads CSVVRASGGSTDTQYF. DNA of the CDR3: TGCAGCGTTGTGAGGGCTAGCGGGGGAAGCACAGATACGCAGTATTTT.

This clonotype was seen only a few times. The chain couples TRBV24-1 to TRBJ2-1; 9 bases line up with TRBD2. CDR1 and CDR2 (germline): KGHDR, SFDVKD. V trimming: 5 bases; J trimming: 3 bases; junction bases outside the gene matches: 1. This CDR3 is 14 amino acids long. The CDR3 sequence: CATSGSGGYNEQFF. DNA for the CDR3: TGTGCCACCAGTGGTAGCGGGGGCTACAATGAGCAGTTCTTC.

The rearrangement joins TRBV10-2 to TRBJ2-2; 10 nucleotides match TRBD2. The CDR3 is made up of 16 amino acids. The V gene end was trimmed by 6 bases and the J gene end by 1 base; junction bases not matched to a gene: 5. Germline CDR1 WSHSY, CDR2 SAAADI. CDR3 loop: CASRAGTSENTGELFF. The CDR3 DNA reads as TGCGCCAGCAGAGCCGGGACTAGCGAGAACACCGGGGAGCTGTTTTTT.

This clonotype was found many times. V gene TRBV19 combines with J gene TRBJ1-1; perhaps TRBD1 as D (6 bases). V was pared by 6 bases and J by 0 bases, with 17 bases between. The CDR3 covers 16 residues. From germline, CDR1 is LNHDA and CDR2 SQIVND (reference sequence). CDR3 in amino acids: CASSRGELYLNTEAFF. In DNA, the CDR3 is TGTGCCAGTAGCAGGGGCGAACTATACTTGAACACTGAAGCTTTCTTT.

This clonotype was seen a handful of times. The chain uses TRBV5-6 and TRBJ2-6, with 7 bases fitting TRBD1. CDR3 length: 17 residues. CDR1 and CDR2 (germline): SGHDT, YYEEEE. Germline trimming cut 2 bases from V and 1 base from J; bases unmatched to any gene: 6. Here the CDR3 reads CASSFGTVSSGANVLTF. In DNA form, the CDR3 reads TGTGCCAGCAGCTTCGGGACAGTTTCATCTGGGGCCAACGTCCTGACTTTC.

This clonotype was seen only a few times. The chain couples TRBV6-2 or TRBV6-3 to TRBJ1-1; D is undetermined. Germline CDR1 MNHEY, CDR2 SVGEGT. Trimming left V 6 bases short and J 7 bases short, with 9 bases between. This CDR3 is built from 11 residues. CDR3 in amino acids: CASRSQVEAFF. The CDR3 DNA reads as TGTGCCAGCAGATCACAAGTTGAAGCTTTCTTT.

This clonotype was seen more than once but under ten times. The chain carries TRBV19 and TRBJ1-1, with D maybe TRBD1 (5 bases). V shed 9 bases and J shed 2 bases, with 19 bases lying between them. Germline V CDR1 and CDR2: LNHDA, SQIVND (reference sequence). The CDR3 runs to 15 residues. CDR3 loop: CARRLRVGGNTEAFF. For the CDR3, the DNA is TGTGCCAGACGCCTCAGGGTCGGAGGAAACACTGAAGCTTTCTTT.

This clonotype qualifies as medium-sized. The V gene is TRBV5-4, the J gene TRBJ2-2, with 7 bases aligning to TRBD1. J was trimmed by 1 base and V by 5 bases; bases with no gene match: 8. CDR1 is SGHNT, CDR2 YYREEE, per germline (reference sequence). The CDR3 has 16 residues. CDR3 residues: CASRDSGTENTGELFF. CDR3 DNA: TGTGCCAGCAGGGATTCCGGGACAGAGAACACCGGGGAGCTGTTTTTT.

By share, this clonotype counts as medium-sized. CDR3 loop: CASSAAGQPQHF. In DNA form, the CDR3 reads TGTGCCAGCAGTGCAGCAGGGCAGCCCCAGCATTTT. The V gene is TRBV6-5, the J gene TRBJ1-5, with D maybe TRBD1 (5 bases). The V gene's germline CDR1 is MNHEY and CDR2 SVGAGI. The CDR3 consists of 12 residues. V dropped 5 bases and J dropped 7 bases, with 9 bases sitting between them.

This clonotype was observed a few times. The chain joins TRBV20-1 to TRBJ2-7; 9 positions match TRBD1. The CDR3 is 12 residues long. Trimming cost V 5 bases and J 4 bases; bases outside gene matches: 3. Looked up from germline, CDR1 is DFQATT and CDR2 is SNEGSKA (reference sequence). CDR3: CSADGTGYEQYF. For the CDR3, the DNA is TGCAGTGCTGACGGGACAGGGTACGAGCAGTACTTC.

This clonotype was counted only a few times. The chain carries TRBV12-3 or TRBV12-4 and TRBJ2-7; 10 bases are shared with TRBD1. V gave up 2 bases and J gave up 10 bases; unmatched junction bases: 8. The CDR3 has 14 residues. CDR3 DNA: TGTGCCAGCAGTTTACACCGGGACAGGGGACGACAGTACTTC. Its translation: CASSLHRDRGRQYF.

This clonotype was recorded once. V and J are TRBV19 and TRBJ2-2; TRBD2 agrees at 10 bases. V trimming: 7 bases; J trimming: 6 bases; junction bases outside the gene matches: 2. Germline assignment: CDR1 LNHDA and CDR2 SQIVND (reference sequence). This CDR3 is 13 amino acids long. CDR3 coding DNA: TGTGCCAGTAAAAGCGGGGGGGCCGGGGAGCTGTTTTTT. This encodes CASKSGGAGELFF.

This clonotype was seen once. V usage is TRBV6-5 and J usage is TRBJ1-1; D is undetermined. V lost 2 bases to trimming and J lost 2 bases, with 6 bases between them. Germline lookup yields CDR1 MNHEY and CDR2 SVGAGI. This CDR3 has 13 residues. CDR3 coding DNA: TGTGCCAGCAGTTACCAAGGAAACACTGAAGCTTTCTTT. Its protein product is CASSYQGNTEAFF.

The rearrangement links TRBV7-9 to TRBJ2-1; D assignment may be TRBD1 or TRBD2 (5 bases each). This CDR3 contains 12 residues. Germline lookup yields CDR1 SEHNR and CDR2 FQNEAQ (reference sequence). V gave up 7 bases and J gave up 3 bases, with 7 bases separating them. The CDR3 nucleotides read TGTGCCAGCACGGGGCTCTACAATGAGCAGTTCTTC. Encoded protein: CASTGLYNEQFF.

This clonotype was seen more than once but under ten times. The chain couples TRBV10-3 to TRBJ1-1; TRBD1 matches at 8 bases. This CDR3 is 15 amino acids long. CDR1 and CDR2 (germline): ENHRY, SYGVKD. The V segment lost 6 bases and the J segment 4 bases; nucleotides outside the gene matches: 10. Written as DNA, the CDR3 is TGTGCCATCAGCCAATCGGACAGGGTAGGCACTGAAGCTTTCTTT. This codes for CAISQSDRVGTEAFF.

The rearrangement links TRBV11-3 to TRBJ2-1; TRBD2 matches at 12 bases. The CDR3 consists of 15 residues. J was trimmed by 7 bases and V by 3 bases; bases with no gene match: 4. Looked up from germline, CDR1 is SGHNT and CDR2 is YENEEA. Written as DNA, the CDR3 is TGTGCCAGCAGCTTCGCTAGCGGGGGGGCGAATGAGCAGTTCTTC. As protein: CASSFASGGANEQFF.

The V gene is TRBV5-1, the J gene TRBJ2-3; 8 bases line up with TRBD1. V lost 2 bases, J lost 5 bases, and 1 base stayed unmatched. Germline V gives CDR1 SGHRS, CDR2 YFSETQ. This CDR3 is 13 amino acids long. The CDR3: CASSLQGGDTQYF. CDR3 DNA: TGCGCCAGCAGCTTACAGGGGGGAGATACGCAGTATTTT.

V usage is TRBV7-9 and J usage is TRBJ1-2, with D tentatively TRBD1 (5 bases). Trimming left V 0 bases short and J 6 bases short, with 8 bases between. Germline V gene sequence: CDR1 SEHNR, CDR2 FQNEAQ (reference sequence). CDR3 length: 13 amino acids. The CDR3 bases are TGTGCCAGCAGCTTAGCAGGGGCGGATGGCTACACCTTC. Amino acids: CASSLAGADGYTF.

The rearrangement links TRBV24-1 to TRBJ1-2; D gene ambiguous. V lost 0 bases, J lost 4 bases, and 8 bases lay in between. The CDR3 has 14 residues. In germline, CDR1 is KGHDR, CDR2 SFDVKD. CDR3: CATSDLFSSYGYTF. The CDR3 DNA is TGTGCCACCAGTGATTTGTTTTCCTCCTATGGCTACACCTTC.